This T cell receptor (beta chain) stems from a study of T cell changes during pregnancy in multiple sclerosis. Germline-derived CDR1 and CDR2 are MGHDK and SYGVNS. The V gene lost 10 bases and the J gene lost 2 bases, with 21 bases spanning the gap. This CDR3 spans 15 amino acids. Data came from immunoSEQ multiplex PCR; TCRdb stores just in-frame clones and leaves some out. The table shows 84,000 or so clones, with less than 95% occurring only once. Sequences were derived from peripheral blood, sampled in the third trimester of pregnancy. The genes are TRBV25-1 and TRBJ2-7, with D perhaps TRBD1 (6 bases). The sequence was collected from a female donor with multiple sclerosis, enrolled in a pregnancy study. The DNA for the CDR3 is TGTGCCACCACCTCCGGGACATCGGACACCTACGAGCAGTACTTC. This gives the protein CATTSGTSDTYEQYF.